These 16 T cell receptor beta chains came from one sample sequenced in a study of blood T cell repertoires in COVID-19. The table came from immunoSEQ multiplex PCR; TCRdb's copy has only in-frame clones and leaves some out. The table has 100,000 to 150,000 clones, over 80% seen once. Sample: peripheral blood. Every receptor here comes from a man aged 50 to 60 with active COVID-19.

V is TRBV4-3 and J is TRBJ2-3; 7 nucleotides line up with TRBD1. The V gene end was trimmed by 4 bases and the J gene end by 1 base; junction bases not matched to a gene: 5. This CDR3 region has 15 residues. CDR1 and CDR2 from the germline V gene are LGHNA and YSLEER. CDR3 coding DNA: TGCGCCAGCAGCCCTTCCGGGACAGGCACAGATACGCAGTATTTT. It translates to CASSPSGTGTDTQYF.

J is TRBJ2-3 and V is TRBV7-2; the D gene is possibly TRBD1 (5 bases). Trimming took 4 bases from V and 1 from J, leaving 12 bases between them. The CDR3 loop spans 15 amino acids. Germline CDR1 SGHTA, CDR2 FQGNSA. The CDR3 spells CASSSVRTRTDTQYF. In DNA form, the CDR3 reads TGTGCCAGCAGCTCAGTGAGGACACGCACAGATACGCAGTATTTT.

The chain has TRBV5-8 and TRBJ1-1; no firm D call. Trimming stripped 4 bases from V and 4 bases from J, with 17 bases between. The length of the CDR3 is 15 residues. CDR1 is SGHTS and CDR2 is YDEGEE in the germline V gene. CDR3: CASSPWNGRGTEAFF. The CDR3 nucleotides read TGTGCCAGCAGCCCCTGGAATGGCCGAGGCACTGAAGCTTTCTTT.

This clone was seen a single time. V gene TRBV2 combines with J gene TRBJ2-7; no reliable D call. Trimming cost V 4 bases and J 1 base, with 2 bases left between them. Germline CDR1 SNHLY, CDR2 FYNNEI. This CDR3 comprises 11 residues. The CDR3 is CASSASYEQYF. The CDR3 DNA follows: TGTGCCAGCAGTGCTTCCTACGAGCAGTACTTC.

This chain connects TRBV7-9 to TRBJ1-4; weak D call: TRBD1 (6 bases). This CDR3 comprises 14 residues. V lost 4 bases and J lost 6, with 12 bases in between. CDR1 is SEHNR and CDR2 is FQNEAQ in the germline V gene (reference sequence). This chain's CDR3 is CASSSQGFYEKLFF. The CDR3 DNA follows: TGTGCCAGCAGCTCTCAGGGGTTCTATGAAAAACTGTTTTTT.

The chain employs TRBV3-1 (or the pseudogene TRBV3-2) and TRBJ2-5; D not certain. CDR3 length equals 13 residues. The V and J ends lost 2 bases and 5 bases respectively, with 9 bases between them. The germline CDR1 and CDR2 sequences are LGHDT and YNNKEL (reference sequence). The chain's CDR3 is CASSQRSMETQYF. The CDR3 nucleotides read TGTGCCAGCAGCCAAAGGAGTATGGAGACCCAGTACTTC.

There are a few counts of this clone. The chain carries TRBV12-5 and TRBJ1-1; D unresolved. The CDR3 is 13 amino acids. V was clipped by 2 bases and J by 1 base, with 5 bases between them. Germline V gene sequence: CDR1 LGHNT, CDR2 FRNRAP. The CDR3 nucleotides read TGTGCTAGTGGTTTGCGGGGGAACACTGAAGCTTTCTTT. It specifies CASGLRGNTEAFF. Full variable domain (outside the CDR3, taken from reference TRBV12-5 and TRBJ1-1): DARVTQTPRHKVTEMGQEVTMRCQPILGHNTVFWYRQTMMQGLELLAYFRNRAPLDDSGMPKDRFSAEMPDATLATLKIQPSEPRDSAVYFCASGLRGNTEAFFGQGTRLTVV.

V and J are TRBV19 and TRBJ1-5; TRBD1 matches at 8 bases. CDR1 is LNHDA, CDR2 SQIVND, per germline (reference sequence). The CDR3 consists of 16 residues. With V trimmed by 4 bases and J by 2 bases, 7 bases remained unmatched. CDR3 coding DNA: TGTGCCAGTAGTACCCTGGACAGGGTGGGCAATCAGCCCCAGCATTTT. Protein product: CASSTLDRVGNQPQHF.

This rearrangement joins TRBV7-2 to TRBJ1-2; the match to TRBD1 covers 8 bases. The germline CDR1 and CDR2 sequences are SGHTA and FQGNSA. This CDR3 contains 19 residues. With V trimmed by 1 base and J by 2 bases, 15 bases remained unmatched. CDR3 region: CASSLVFDPGGEKNYGYTF. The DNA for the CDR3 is TGTGCCAGCAGCTTAGTCTTCGACCCAGGGGGCGAGAAAAACTATGGCTACACCTTC.

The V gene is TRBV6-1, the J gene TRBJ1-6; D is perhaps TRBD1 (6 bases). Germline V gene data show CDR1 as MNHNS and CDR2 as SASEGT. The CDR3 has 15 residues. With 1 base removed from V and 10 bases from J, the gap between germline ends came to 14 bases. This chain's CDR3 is CASSEGGRGLSPLHF. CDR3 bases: TGTGCCAGCAGTGAAGGGGGCAGGGGCCTATCACCCCTCCACTTT.

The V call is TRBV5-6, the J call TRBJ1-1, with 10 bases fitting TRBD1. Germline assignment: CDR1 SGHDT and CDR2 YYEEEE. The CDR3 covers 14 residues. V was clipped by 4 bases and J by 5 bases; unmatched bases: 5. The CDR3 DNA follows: TGTGCCAGCAGCAGACAGGGGGCGCGGACTGAAGCTTTCTTT. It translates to CASSRQGARTEAFF.

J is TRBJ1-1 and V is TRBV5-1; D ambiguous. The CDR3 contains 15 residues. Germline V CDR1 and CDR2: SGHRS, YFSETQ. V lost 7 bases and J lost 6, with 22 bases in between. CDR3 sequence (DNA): TGCGCCAGCGAAGAGGGTGGGAGGGCAAGGCCTGAAGCTTTCTTT. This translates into CASEEGGRARPEAFF.

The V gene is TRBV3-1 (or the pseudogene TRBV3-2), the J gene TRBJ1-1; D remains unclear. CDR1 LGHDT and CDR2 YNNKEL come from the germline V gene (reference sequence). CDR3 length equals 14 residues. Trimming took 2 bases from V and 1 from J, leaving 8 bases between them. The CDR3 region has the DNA TGTGCCAGCAGCCAATACAGATCGAACACTGAAGCTTTCTTT. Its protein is CASSQYRSNTEAFF.

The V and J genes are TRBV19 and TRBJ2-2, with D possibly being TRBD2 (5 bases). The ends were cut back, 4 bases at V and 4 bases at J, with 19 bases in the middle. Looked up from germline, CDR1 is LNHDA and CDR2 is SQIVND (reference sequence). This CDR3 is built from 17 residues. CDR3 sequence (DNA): TGTGCCAGTAGTACATACCCGGGATGGTCCGGCACCGGGGAGCTGTTTTTT. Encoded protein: CASSTYPGWSGTGELFF.

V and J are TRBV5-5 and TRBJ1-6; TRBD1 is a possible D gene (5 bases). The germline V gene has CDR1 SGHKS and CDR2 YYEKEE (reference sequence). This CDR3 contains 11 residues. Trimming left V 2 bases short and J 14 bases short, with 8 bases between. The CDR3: CASSFPGTLHF. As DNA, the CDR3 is TGTGCCAGCAGCTTTCCAGGGACCCTCCACTTT.

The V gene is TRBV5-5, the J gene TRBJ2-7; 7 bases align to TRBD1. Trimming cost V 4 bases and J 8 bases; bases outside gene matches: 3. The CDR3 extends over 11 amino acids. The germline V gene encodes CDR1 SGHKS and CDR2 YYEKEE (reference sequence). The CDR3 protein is CASSPGQQQYF. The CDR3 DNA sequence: TGTGCCAGCAGCCCGGGACAGCAGCAGTACTTC.